A single sample is the source of the 2 T cell receptor beta chains below, sequenced in a study of OX40 agonist ivuxolimab in advanced cancers. The table came from immunoSEQ multiplex PCR; TCRdb's copy has only in-frame clones and leaves some out. The sample holds approximately 22,000 clones, roughly 88% seen once. The specimen comprised CD4+ or CD8+ T cells sorted from blood, sampled in a trial of the OX40 agonist ivuxolimab. The receptors derive from an adult with an advanced solid tumor such as melanoma, head and neck, liver or kidney cancer.

The rearrangement joins TRBV7-8 to TRBJ2-1, with D unresolved. The germline CDR1 and CDR2 sequences are SGHVS and FQNEAQ. V lost 3 bases and J 5 bases, leaving 26 bases between the germline ends. This CDR3 is 19 amino acids long. The CDR3 sequence is CASSLMTRRRRGADNEQFF. As DNA, the CDR3 is TGTGCCAGCAGCTTGATGACACGGCGGAGACGCGGAGCCGACAATGAGCAGTTCTTC. The full variable domain, rest sourced from reference TRBV7-8 and TRBJ2-1, is GAGVSQSPRYKVAKRGQDVALRCDPISGHVSLFWYQQALGQGPEFLTYFQNEAQLDKSGLPSDRFFAERPEGSVSTLKIQRTQQEDSAVYLCASSLMTRRRRGADNEQFFGPGTRLTVL.

The chain has TRBV5-1 and TRBJ2-2, with 8 bases aligning to TRBD1. CDR1 and CDR2 (germline): SGHRS, YFSETQ. V was clipped by 4 bases and J by 6 bases; unmatched bases: 14. CDR3 length: 17 residues. CDR3 DNA sequence: TGCGCCAGCAGCAGCACTGGACAGGGAGTTTTGTCCGGGGAGCTGTTTTTT. Its translation: CASSSTGQGVLSGELFF.